The 15 T cell receptor beta chains below all came from one sample that was sequenced in a study of PD-L1 blockade in urothelial cancer. Libraries were prepared by immunoSEQ multiplex PCR; TCRdb keeps only in-frame clonotypes and omits some of them. The table has some 51,000 clones, 88% seen once. The sample's time point: peripheral blood 6 weeks after treatment start. The specimen comprised PBMCs, sampled around atezolizumab (anti-PD-L1) treatment. The source is a man aged 55 to 70 with urothelial cancer.

The J gene is TRBJ1-5, the V gene TRBV6-6; D is unclear. Trimming took 5 bases from V and 4 from J, leaving 9 bases between them. Germline CDR1 and CDR2: MNHNY and SVGAGI (reference sequence). The CDR3 is 13 residues long. The CDR3 sequence is CASSPSVNQPQHF. The CDR3 bases are TGTGCCAGCAGTCCCTCAGTTAATCAGCCCCAGCATTTT.

This chain uses TRBV4-1 with TRBJ2-3; D might be TRBD2 (6 bases). Germline CDR1 is MGHRA and CDR2 is YSYEKL. V dropped 0 bases and J dropped 3 bases, with 19 bases sitting between them. This CDR3 region has 18 residues. DNA for the CDR3: TGCGCCAGCAGCCAAGAGGGCGGTCGTCTAGCGACAACAGATACGCAGTATTTT. It codes for CASSQEGGRLATTDTQYF.

This clone appeared once. This chain connects TRBV7-3 to TRBJ2-1; 9 bases line up with TRBD1. The CDR3 spans 15 residues. Per germline, CDR1 SGHTA and CDR2 FQGTGA. J lost 7 bases, V lost 3 bases, and 7 bases had no gene match. CDR3 in amino acids: CASSFPGQGSNEQFF. The CDR3 nucleotides read TGTGCCAGCAGCTTTCCGGGACAGGGATCGAATGAGCAGTTCTTC.

The rearrangement links TRBV30 to TRBJ1-1; D may be TRBD1 (5 bases). Trimming left V 2 bases short and J 6 bases short, with 13 bases between. The CDR3 is made up of 13 amino acids. Germline values: CDR1 GTSNPN, CDR2 SVGIG (reference sequence). In DNA, the CDR3 is TGTGCCTGGAGTCGGGGGGAGATGGCTGAAGCTTTCTTT. Its protein is CAWSRGEMAEAFF.

A single count supports this clone. The rearrangement joins TRBV14 to TRBJ2-5; D gene uncertain. Between the trimmed V and J ends, which lost 2 bases and 5 bases, there was a span of 15 bases. There are 15 residues in the CDR3. Germline V gene sequence: CDR1 SGHDN, CDR2 FVKESK. CDR3 residues: CASSQNSAARETQYF. The CDR3 DNA follows: TGTGCCAGCAGCCAAAATTCGGCGGCGCGGGAGACCCAGTACTTC.

V and J are TRBV10-3 and TRBJ2-7; 10 nucleotides agree with TRBD2. This CDR3 contains 14 residues. J gave up 5 bases and V 7 bases, and 8 bases lay outside the gene matches. Germline CDR1 ENHRY, CDR2 SYGVKD. CDR3: CAITEREGADEQYF. In DNA, the CDR3 is TGTGCCATCACCGAGCGGGAGGGTGCGGACGAGCAGTACTTC.

A single count supports this clone. The V gene is TRBV10-1, the J gene TRBJ2-2; 8 bases are shared with TRBD2. Germline lookup yields CDR1 WNHNN and CDR2 SYGVQD (reference sequence). V lost 3 bases to trimming and J lost 5 bases; unmatched junction nucleotides: 5. The CDR3 length is 15 residues. In DNA form, the CDR3 reads TGCGCCAGCAGTGAAGGGCTAGCGGGTACCGGGGAGCTGTTTTTT. As protein: CASSEGLAGTGELFF.

J is TRBJ2-2 and V is TRBV7-3; a possible D gene is TRBD2 (6 bases). V lost 3 bases and J lost 2, with 10 bases in between. Looked up from germline, CDR1 is SGHTA and CDR2 is FQGTGA. The CDR3 spans 15 residues. Written as DNA, the CDR3 is TGTGCCAGCAGCTTTACCGGGGGAAACACCGGGGAGCTGTTTTTT. This encodes CASSFTGGNTGELFF. Full variable domain (missing parts from reference TRBV7-3 and TRBJ2-2): GAGVSQTPSNKVTEKGKYVELRCDPISGHTALYWYRQSLGQGPEFLIYFQGTGAADDSGLPNDRFFAVRPEGSVSTLKIQRTERGDSAVYLCASSFTGGNTGELFFGEGSRLTVL.

CDR3 bases: TGTGCCAGCAGCTCTCAACCGGGACAGGGGACAGATACGCAGTATTTT. Translating it yields CASSSQPGQGTDTQYF. The chain joins TRBV5-4 to TRBJ2-3, with 10 bases identical to TRBD1. CDR3 length equals 16 residues. The germline gives CDR1 SGHNT, CDR2 YYREEE (reference sequence). J lost 3 bases, V lost 3 bases, and 7 bases had no gene match.

The CDR3 sequence: CASSEGLAGANEQFF. The CDR3 DNA reads as TGCGCCAGCAGCGAGGGACTAGCGGGAGCTAATGAGCAGTTCTTC. The chain couples TRBV5-1 to TRBJ2-1, with 14 nucleotides matching TRBD2. Germline-derived CDR1 and CDR2 are SGHRS and YFSETQ. Losses at the gene ends were 4 bases for V and 7 bases for J; bases not matched to a gene: 4. The length of the CDR3 is 15 residues.

The chain combines TRBV5-4 with TRBJ1-2; the D gene is possibly TRBD1 (6 bases). The CDR3 sequence is 14 residues long. In germline, CDR1 is SGHNT, CDR2 YYREEE (reference sequence). V was pared by 6 bases and J by 7 bases, with 19 bases between. The chain's CDR3 is CASIPQQGIVGYTF. The DNA of the CDR3 is TGTGCCAGCATACCGCAACAGGGAATAGTTGGCTACACCTTC.

The chain joins TRBV7-3 to TRBJ2-2, with D possibly matching TRBD2 (5 bases). CDR1 SGHTA and CDR2 FQGTGA come from the germline V gene. Deletions cut 5 bases from V and 4 bases from J, with 14 bases between. The CDR3 has 15 amino acids. CDR3 residues: CASSPTFAGTGELFF. The CDR3 coding sequence is TGTGCCAGCAGCCCTACATTCGCGGGCACCGGGGAGCTGTTTTTT.

This chain joins TRBV9 and TRBJ1-1; 8 bases match TRBD1. CDR3 length: 16 residues. CDR1 is SGDLS, CDR2 YYNGEE, per germline. The V gene end was trimmed by 0 bases and the J gene end by 4 bases; junction bases not matched to a gene: 8. The CDR3 reads CASSVASGGLATEAFF. As DNA, the CDR3 is TGTGCCAGCAGCGTAGCGTCAGGGGGCTTGGCCACTGAAGCTTTCTTT.

The genes are TRBV5-1 and TRBJ1-1; D gene ambiguous. The CDR3 runs to 15 residues. Trimming removed 0 bases from V and 5 bases from J, with 14 bases in between. CDR1 is SGHRS and CDR2 is YFSETQ in the germline V gene. Here the CDR3 DNA reads TGCGCCAGCAGCTTGGTCGGGGAGTTGCGAACTGAAGCTTTCTTT. The encoded protein is CASSLVGELRTEAFF.

The gene calls are TRBV6-1 and TRBJ2-7; D is unclear. This CDR3 has 17 residues. Trimming shortened V by 1 base and J by 0 bases, and 16 bases separated the two germline ends. Germline V lookup: CDR1 MNHNS, CDR2 SASEGT. The CDR3 coding sequence is TGTGCCAGCAGTGAAGGAGGATGGCGTACCAGCTCCTACGAGCAGTACTTC. This encodes CASSEGGWRTSSYEQYF.